Below, one TCR beta chain is given with its context. CDR3 length: 14 residues. CDR1 is MNHEY and CDR2 is SMNVEV in the germline V gene (reference sequence). V gave up 4 bases and J gave up 3 bases, with 13 bases separating them. The data are from a study of T cell repertoires in cytomegalovirus infection. One entry per CDR3 protein results from TCRdb running MiXCR on the reads. The repertoire holds fewer than 550,000 distinct CDR3 sequences, with 16% as singletons. This TCR was sampled from a human donor in good health (CMV status not recorded). Some clones in this sample may be carry-over from other donors' samples. J is TRBJ2-7 and V is TRBV27; maybe TRBD1 (6 bases). The specimen was CD8+ T cells from PBMCs. The CDR3 reads CASSSTGFHYEQYF. CDR3 in DNA: TGTGCCAGCAGTTCAACAGGGTTCCACTACGAGCAGTACTTC.